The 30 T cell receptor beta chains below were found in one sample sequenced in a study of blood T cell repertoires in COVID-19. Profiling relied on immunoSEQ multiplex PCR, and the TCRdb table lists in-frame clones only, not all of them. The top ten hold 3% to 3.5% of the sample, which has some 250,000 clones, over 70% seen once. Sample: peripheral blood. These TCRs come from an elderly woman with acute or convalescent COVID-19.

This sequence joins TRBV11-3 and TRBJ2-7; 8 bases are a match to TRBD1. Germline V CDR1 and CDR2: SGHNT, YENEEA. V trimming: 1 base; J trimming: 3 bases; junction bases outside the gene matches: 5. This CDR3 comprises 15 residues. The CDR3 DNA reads TGTGCCAGCAGCTTAGCCCACGACAGGGGCTACGAGCAGTACTTC. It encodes CASSLAHDRGYEQYF.

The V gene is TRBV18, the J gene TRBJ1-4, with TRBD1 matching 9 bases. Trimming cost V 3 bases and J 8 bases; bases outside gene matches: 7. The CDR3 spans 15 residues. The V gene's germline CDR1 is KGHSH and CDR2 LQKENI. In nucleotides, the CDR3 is TGTGCCAGCTCACCGGGACAGGGTGGACGGGAAAAACTGTTTTTT. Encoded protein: CASSPGQGGREKLFF.

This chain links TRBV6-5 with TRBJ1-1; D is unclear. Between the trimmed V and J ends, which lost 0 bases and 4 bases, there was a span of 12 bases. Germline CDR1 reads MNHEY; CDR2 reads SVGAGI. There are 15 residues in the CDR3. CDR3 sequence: CASSYSNWGGTEAFF. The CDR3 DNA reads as TGTGCCAGCAGTTACTCGAATTGGGGAGGCACTGAAGCTTTCTTT.

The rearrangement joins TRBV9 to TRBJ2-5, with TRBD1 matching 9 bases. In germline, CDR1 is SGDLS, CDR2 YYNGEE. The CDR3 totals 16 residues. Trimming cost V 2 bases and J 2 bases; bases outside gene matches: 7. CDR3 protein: CASSVQQGARQETQYF. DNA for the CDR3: TGTGCCAGCAGCGTCCAACAGGGGGCTAGGCAAGAGACCCAGTACTTC. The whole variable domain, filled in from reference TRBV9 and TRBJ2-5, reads DSGVTQTPKHLITATGQRVTLRCSPRSGDLSVYWYQQSLDQGLQFLIQYYNGEERAKGNILERFSAQQFPDLHSELNLSSLELGDSALYFCASSVQQGARQETQYFGPGTRLLVL.

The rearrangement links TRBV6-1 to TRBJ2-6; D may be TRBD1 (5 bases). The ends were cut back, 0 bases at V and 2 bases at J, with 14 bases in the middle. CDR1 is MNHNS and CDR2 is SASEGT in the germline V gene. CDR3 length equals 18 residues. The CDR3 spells CASSEALLQGAGANVLTF. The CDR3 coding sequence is TGTGCCAGCAGTGAAGCCCTACTTCAGGGTGCTGGGGCCAACGTCCTGACTTTC.

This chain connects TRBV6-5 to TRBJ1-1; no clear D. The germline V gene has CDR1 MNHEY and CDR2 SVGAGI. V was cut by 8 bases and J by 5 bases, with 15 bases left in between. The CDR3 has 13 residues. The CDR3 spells CASYHGEGTEAFF. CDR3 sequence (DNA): TGTGCCAGCTATCATGGGGAGGGAACTGAAGCTTTCTTT.

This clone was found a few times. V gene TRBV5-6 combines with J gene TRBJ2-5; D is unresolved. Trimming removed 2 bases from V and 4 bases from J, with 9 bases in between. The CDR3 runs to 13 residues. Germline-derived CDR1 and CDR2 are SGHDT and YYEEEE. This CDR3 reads CASSFGFTETQYF. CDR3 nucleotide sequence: TGTGCCAGCAGCTTTGGCTTCACAGAGACCCAGTACTTC.

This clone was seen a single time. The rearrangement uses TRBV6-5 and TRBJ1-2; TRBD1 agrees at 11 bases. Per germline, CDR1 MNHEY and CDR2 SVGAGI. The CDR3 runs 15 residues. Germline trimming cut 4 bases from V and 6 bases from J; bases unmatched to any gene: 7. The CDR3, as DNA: TGTGCCAGCAGTTCCGGGACAGGGGGAGTGGATGGCTACACCTTC. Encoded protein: CASSSGTGGVDGYTF.

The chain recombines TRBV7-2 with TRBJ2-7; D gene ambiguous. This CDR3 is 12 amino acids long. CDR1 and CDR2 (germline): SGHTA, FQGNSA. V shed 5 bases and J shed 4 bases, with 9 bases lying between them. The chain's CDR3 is CASSPRRYEQYF. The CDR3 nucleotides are TGTGCCAGCAGCCCACGCAGGTACGAGCAGTACTTC.

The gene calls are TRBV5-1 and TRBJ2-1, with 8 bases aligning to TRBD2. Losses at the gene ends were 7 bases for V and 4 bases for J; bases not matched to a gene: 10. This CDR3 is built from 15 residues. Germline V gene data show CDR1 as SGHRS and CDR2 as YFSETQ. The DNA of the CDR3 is TGCGCCAGCCAAACCGCGGCTAGCGGGTACAATGAGCAGTTCTTC. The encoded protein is CASQTAASGYNEQFF.

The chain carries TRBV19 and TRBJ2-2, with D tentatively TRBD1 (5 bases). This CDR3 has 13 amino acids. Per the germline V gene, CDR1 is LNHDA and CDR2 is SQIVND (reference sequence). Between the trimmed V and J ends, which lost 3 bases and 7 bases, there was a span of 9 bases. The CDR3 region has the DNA TGTGCCAGTAGTATTCTTGGACACGGGGAGCTGTTTTTT. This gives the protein CASSILGHGELFF.

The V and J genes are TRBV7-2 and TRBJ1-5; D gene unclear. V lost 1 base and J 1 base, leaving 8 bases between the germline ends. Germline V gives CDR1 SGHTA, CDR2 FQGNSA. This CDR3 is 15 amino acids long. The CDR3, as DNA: TGTGCCAGCAGCTTAGGGAGATTGAGCAATCAGCCCCAGCATTTT. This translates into CASSLGRLSNQPQHF.

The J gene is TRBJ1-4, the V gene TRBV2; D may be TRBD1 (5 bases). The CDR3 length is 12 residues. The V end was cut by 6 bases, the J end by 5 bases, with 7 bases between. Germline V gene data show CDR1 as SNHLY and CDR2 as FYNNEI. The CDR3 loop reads CASRAGNEKLFF. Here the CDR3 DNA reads TGTGCCAGCAGGGCAGGGAATGAAAAACTGTTTTTT.

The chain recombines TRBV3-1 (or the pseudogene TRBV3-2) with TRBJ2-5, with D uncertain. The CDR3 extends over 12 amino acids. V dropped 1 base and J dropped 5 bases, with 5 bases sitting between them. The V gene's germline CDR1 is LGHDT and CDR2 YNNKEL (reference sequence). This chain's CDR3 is CASSQVAETQYF. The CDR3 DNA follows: TGTGCCAGCAGCCAAGTAGCTGAGACCCAGTACTTC.

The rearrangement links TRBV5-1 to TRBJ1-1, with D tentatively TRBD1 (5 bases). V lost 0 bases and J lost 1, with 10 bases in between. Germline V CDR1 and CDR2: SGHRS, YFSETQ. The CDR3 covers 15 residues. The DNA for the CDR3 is TGCGCCAGCAGCTTGGGGGCTACAGGGAACACTGAAGCTTTCTTT. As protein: CASSLGATGNTEAFF.

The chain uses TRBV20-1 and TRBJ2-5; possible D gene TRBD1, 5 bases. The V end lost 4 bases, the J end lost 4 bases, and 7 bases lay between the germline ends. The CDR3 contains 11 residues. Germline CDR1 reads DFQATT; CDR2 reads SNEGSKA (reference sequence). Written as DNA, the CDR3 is TGCAGTGCTAAGGGGCCAGAGACCCAGTACTTC. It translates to CSAKGPETQYF.

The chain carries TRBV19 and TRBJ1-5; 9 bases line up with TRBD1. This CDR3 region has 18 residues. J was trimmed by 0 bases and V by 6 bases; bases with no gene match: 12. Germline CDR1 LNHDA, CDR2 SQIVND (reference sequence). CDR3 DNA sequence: TGTGCCAGTAGGGCTACAGGGGGCAGGAGCCATAGCAATCAGCCCCAGCATTTT. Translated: CASRATGGRSHSNQPQHF.

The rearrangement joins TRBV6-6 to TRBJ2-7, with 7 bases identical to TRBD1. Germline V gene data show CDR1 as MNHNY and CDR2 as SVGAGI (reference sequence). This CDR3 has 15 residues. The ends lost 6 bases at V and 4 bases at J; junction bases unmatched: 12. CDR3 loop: CASSGQVRVEYEQYF. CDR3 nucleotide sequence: TGTGCCAGCAGCGGACAGGTGCGAGTCGAATACGAGCAGTACTTC.

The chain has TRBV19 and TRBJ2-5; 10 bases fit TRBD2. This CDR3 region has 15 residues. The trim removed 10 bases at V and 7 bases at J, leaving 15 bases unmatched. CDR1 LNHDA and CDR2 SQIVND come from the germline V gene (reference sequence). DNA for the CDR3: TGTGCCACGAAACCCAGCGGGGGGGCCCCTGGGACCCAGTACTTC. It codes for CATKPSGGAPGTQYF. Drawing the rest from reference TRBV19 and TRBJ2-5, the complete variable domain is DGGITQSPKYLFRKEGQNVTLSCEQNLNHDAMYWYRQDPGQGLRLIYYSQIVNDFQKGDIAEGYSVSREKKESFPLTVTSAQKNPTAFYLCATKPSGGAPGTQYFGPGTRLLVL.

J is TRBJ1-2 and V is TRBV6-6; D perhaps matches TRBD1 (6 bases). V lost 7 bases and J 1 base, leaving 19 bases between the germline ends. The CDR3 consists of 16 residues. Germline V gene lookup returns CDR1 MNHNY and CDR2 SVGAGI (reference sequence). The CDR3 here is CASTQGRGRGNYGYTF. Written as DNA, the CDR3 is TGTGCCAGCACCCAGGGCAGGGGCAGAGGTAACTATGGCTACACCTTC.

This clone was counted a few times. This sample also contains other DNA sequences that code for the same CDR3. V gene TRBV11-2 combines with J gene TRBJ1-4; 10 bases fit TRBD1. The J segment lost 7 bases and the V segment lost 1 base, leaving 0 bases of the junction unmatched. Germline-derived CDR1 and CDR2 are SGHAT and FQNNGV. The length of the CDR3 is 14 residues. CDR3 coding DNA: TGTGCCAGCAGCTTAGGACAGGGGGCTGAAAAACTGTTTTTT. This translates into CASSLGQGAEKLFF.

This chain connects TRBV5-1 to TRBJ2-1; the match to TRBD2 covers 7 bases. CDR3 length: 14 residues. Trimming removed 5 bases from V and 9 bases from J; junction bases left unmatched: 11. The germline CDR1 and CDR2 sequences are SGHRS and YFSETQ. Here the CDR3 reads CASRGGSRSAEQFF. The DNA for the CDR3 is TGCGCCAGCAGGGGCGGGAGTAGGTCGGCTGAGCAGTTCTTC.

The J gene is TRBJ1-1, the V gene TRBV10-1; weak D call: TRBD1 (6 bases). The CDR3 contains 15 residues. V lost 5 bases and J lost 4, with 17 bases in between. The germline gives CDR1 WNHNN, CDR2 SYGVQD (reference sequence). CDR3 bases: TGCGCCAGCAGTCCAGCCGGGACACGTTCCACTGAAGCTTTCTTT. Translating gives CASSPAGTRSTEAFF.

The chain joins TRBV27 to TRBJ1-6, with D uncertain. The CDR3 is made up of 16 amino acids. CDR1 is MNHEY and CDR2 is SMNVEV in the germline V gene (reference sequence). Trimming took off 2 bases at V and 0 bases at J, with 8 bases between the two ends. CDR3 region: CASSLNGNSYNSPLHF. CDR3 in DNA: TGTGCCAGCAGTTTAAACGGGAACTCCTATAATTCACCCCTCCACTTT.

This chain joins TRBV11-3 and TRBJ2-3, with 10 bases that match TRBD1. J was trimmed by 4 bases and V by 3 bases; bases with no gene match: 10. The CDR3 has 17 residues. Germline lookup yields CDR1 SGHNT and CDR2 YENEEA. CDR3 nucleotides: TGTGCCAGCAGCTTCACCCCCGGGACAGGGGTGGCAGATACGCAGTATTTT. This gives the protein CASSFTPGTGVADTQYF. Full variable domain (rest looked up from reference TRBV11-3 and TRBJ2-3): EAGVVQSPRYKIIEKKQPVAFWCNPISGHNTLYWYLQNLGQGPELLIRYENEEAVDDSQLPKDRFSAERLKGVDSTLKIQPAELGDSAVYLCASSFTPGTGVADTQYFGPGTRLTVL.

CDR3 in amino acids: CASSRGLLSSYNEQFF. In DNA form, the CDR3 reads TGTGCCAGCAGCAGGGGACTCCTGAGCTCCTACAATGAGCAGTTCTTC. The V and J genes are TRBV7-6 and TRBJ2-1, with a possible D match to TRBD2 (6 bases). The germline V gene has CDR1 SGHVS and CDR2 FNYEAQ. Trimming cost V 5 bases and J 0 bases, with 14 bases left between them. This CDR3 has 16 amino acids.

The CDR3 region has the DNA TGTGCCATCAGTGAGAGGCAGGAGGGGAGCAATCAGCCCCAGCATTTT. Its protein product is CAISERQEGSNQPQHF. The genes are TRBV10-3 and TRBJ1-5; possibly TRBD1 for D (5 bases). Looked up from germline, CDR1 is ENHRY and CDR2 is SYGVKD. With 2 bases removed from V and 1 base from J, the gap between germline ends came to 12 bases. The CDR3 loop spans 16 amino acids.

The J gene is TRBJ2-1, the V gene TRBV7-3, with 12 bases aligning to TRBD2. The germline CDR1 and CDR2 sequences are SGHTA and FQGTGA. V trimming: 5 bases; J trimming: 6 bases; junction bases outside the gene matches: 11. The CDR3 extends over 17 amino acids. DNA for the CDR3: TGTGCCAGCAGCCCAGGCCCCTCACTAGCGGGGGGCAATGAGCAGTTCTTC. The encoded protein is CASSPGPSLAGGNEQFF. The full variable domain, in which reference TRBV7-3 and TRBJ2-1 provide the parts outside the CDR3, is GAGVSQTPSNKVTEKGKYVELRCDPISGHTALYWYRQSLGQGPEFLIYFQGTGAADDSGLPNDRFFAVRPEGSVSTLKIQRTERGDSAVYLCASSPGPSLAGGNEQFFGPGTRLTVL.

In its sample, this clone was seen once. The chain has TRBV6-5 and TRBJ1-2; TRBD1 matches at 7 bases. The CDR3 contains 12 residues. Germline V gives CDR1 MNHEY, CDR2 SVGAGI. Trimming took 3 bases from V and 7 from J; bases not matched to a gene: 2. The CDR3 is CASSYNRGGYTF. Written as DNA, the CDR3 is TGTGCCAGCAGTTATAACAGGGGTGGCTACACCTTC.

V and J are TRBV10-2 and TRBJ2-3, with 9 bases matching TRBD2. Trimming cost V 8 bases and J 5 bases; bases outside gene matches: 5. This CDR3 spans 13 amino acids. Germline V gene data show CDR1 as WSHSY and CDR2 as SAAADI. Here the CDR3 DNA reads TGCGCCAGCTGTCTAGCGGGGCTAGATACGCAGTATTTT. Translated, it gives CASCLAGLDTQYF.